The 21 T cell receptor beta chains given below trace back to one sample, sequenced in a study of human T cells and chemical hapten exposure. Time point of the sample: pre-sensitization, week 0. As to treatment: therapeutic diphenylcyclopropenone sensitization with weekly scalp DPC. TCRdb reprocessed the RACE reads with MiXCR, giving one entry per CDR3 protein. The data hold tens of thousands of distinct CDR3 sequences, with around 9.5% observed a single time. The sample here was whole blood, taken in connection with sensitization to the hapten diphenylcyclopropenone (DPC). The receptors here all came from a woman between 40 and 55 years old with alopecia areata. Some clones in this sample may be carry-over from other donors' samples.

In this sample, this clonotype turned up a few times. CDR3: CSARGRGAYNSPLHF. CDR3 coding DNA: TGCAGTGCTAGAGGGAGGGGAGCCTATAATTCACCCCTCCACTTT. The chain carries TRBV20-1 and TRBJ1-6; TRBD1 might be the D (5 bases). Trimming stripped 1 base from V and 2 bases from J, with 9 bases between. CDR1 is DFQATT and CDR2 is SNEGSKA in the germline V gene (reference sequence). The CDR3 extends over 15 amino acids.

This clonotype was counted ten times or more. V and J are TRBV7-9 and TRBJ2-1; 9 bases align to TRBD2. Germline V gene data show CDR1 as SEHNR and CDR2 as FQNEAQ (reference sequence). The CDR3 is 16 residues long. J gave up 6 bases and V 5 bases, and 11 bases lay outside the gene matches. Written as DNA, the CDR3 is TGTGCCAGCAGCCCCTTCGGCGGGGGGGCGGTCAATGAGCAGTTCTTC. Its protein is CASSPFGGGAVNEQFF.

This clonotype came up a few times. J is TRBJ1-1 and V is TRBV4-2; D may be TRBD1 (5 bases). Trimming took off 3 bases at V and 11 bases at J, with 10 bases between the two ends. The CDR3 sequence is 11 residues long. The germline V gene encodes CDR1 LGHNA and CDR2 YNFKEQ. CDR3: CASSQRDEAFF. The CDR3 coding sequence is TGTGCCAGCAGCCAGAGGGACGAGGCTTTCTTT.

The chain is built from TRBV28 and TRBJ2-7; a weak D match, TRBD1 (6 bases). The CDR3 is made up of 15 amino acids. Trimming removed 4 bases at V and 2 bases at J, with 15 bases between. Germline V gene data show CDR1 as MDHEN and CDR2 as SYDVKM. CDR3 coding DNA: TGTGCCAGCAGTTCGGCTCCGACAGGAACCTACGAGCAGTACTTC. The encoded protein is CASSSAPTGTYEQYF.

This clonotype came up many times. This chain joins TRBV7-6 and TRBJ2-3; 13 bases agree with TRBD2. The germline CDR1 and CDR2 sequences are SGHVS and FNYEAQ. V was pared by 3 bases and J by 6 bases, with 9 bases of the junction left unmatched. The CDR3 sequence is 17 residues long. CDR3 amino acids: CASSLGLAGSGMDTQYF. DNA of the CDR3: TGTGCCAGCAGCTTGGGACTAGCGGGGTCCGGTATGGATACGCAGTATTTT. Full variable domain (outside the CDR3, taken from reference TRBV7-6 and TRBJ2-3): GAGVSQSPRYKVTKRGQDVALRCDPISGHVSLYWYRQALGQGPEFLTYFNYEAQQDKSGLPNDRFSAERPEGSISTLTIQRTEQRDSAMYRCASSLGLAGSGMDTQYFGPGTRLTVL.

The rearrangement uses TRBV28 and TRBJ1-1; TRBD1 is a possible D gene (6 bases). The germline V gene encodes CDR1 MDHEN and CDR2 SYDVKM. V was shortened by 2 bases and J by 0 bases, with 10 bases between the two germline ends. The CDR3 sequence is 15 residues long. CDR3 residues: CASSLSRDMNTEAFF. CDR3 nucleotides: TGTGCCAGCAGTTTAAGCAGGGACATGAACACTGAAGCTTTCTTT.

The chain is built from TRBV7-2 and TRBJ1-5, with 7 nucleotides matching TRBD1. Per the germline V gene, CDR1 is SGHTA and CDR2 is FQGNSA. The length of the CDR3 is 15 residues. Trimming at V came to 2 bases and at J to 4 bases, leaving 5 bases not matched to a gene. CDR3 region: CASSLLRQGNQPQHF. The CDR3 DNA reads TGTGCCAGCAGCTTACTAAGACAGGGAAATCAGCCCCAGCATTTT.

This clonotype was counted only a few times. The chain couples TRBV7-9 to TRBJ1-1; 8 bases map to TRBD1. J gave up 8 bases and V 5 bases, and 7 bases lay outside the gene matches. The CDR3 covers 13 residues. The germline gives CDR1 SEHNR, CDR2 FQNEAQ (reference sequence). CDR3 sequence: CASSIQGVGEAFF. DNA for the CDR3: TGTGCCAGCAGCATACAGGGGGTCGGAGAAGCTTTCTTT.

This clonotype was seen at least ten times. Written as DNA, the CDR3 is TGCAGCGTTGGCGGCCCCAGGGAAACTGAAGCTTTCTTT. It yields the protein CSVGGPRETEAFF. The chain combines TRBV29-1 with TRBJ1-1, with a possible D match to TRBD1 (5 bases). Deletions cut 4 bases from V and 5 bases from J, with 14 bases between. The CDR3 length is 13 residues. The germline V gene has CDR1 SQVTM and CDR2 ANQGSEA.

This clonotype was picked up many times. The chain joins TRBV3-1 to TRBJ1-5; D ambiguous. Deletions cut 3 bases from V and 2 bases from J, with 5 bases between. Germline lookup yields CDR1 LGHDT and CDR2 YNNKEL (reference sequence). The CDR3 runs to 13 residues. The CDR3 bases are TGTGCCAGCAGCCAGGACGGCAATCAGCCCCAGCATTTT. Translation: CASSQDGNQPQHF.

This clonotype was seen at least ten times. The V and J genes are TRBV29-1 and TRBJ1-2, with D unclear. The CDR3 is 11 amino acids. Between the trimmed V and J ends, which lost 7 bases and 6 bases, there was a span of 12 bases. Germline CDR1 is SQVTM and CDR2 is ANQGSEA. CDR3 residues: CSALKSDGYTF. CDR3 DNA: TGCAGCGCCTTGAAGTCCGATGGCTACACCTTC.

The genes are TRBV7-8 and TRBJ1-3; D may be TRBD1 (6 bases). Germline CDR1 SGHVS, CDR2 FQNEAQ. With 6 bases removed from V and 0 bases from J, the gap between germline ends came to 15 bases. The CDR3 loop spans 16 amino acids. In nucleotides, the CDR3 is TGTGCCAGCAGGGTTGGGGGCTCCCTCTCTGGAAACACCATATATTTT. This encodes CASRVGGSLSGNTIYF.

This clonotype was recorded a few times. CDR3: CSTDPPTGEAFF. The CDR3 DNA reads as TGCAGCACAGACCCCCCCACAGGAGAAGCTTTCTTT. The chain recombines TRBV29-1 with TRBJ1-1; a possible D gene is TRBD1 (5 bases). This CDR3 spans 12 amino acids. CDR1 is SQVTM, CDR2 ANQGSEA, per germline. The V and J ends lost 8 bases and 8 bases respectively, with 18 bases between them.

This clonotype appeared many times. The chain joins TRBV1 to TRBJ2-7; the D call in the table, TRBD2, was not verified against the DNA. TRBV1 is tagged as a pseudogene. The CDR3 runs to 15 residues. The CDR3 sequence: CTSSQEGGRKYEQYF. The CDR3 DNA is TGCACCAGCAGCCAAGAAGGAGGCAGGAAATACGAGCAGTACTTC.

The table lists this clonotype with a few counts. CDR3 sequence reads: CASRKGVTGELFF. DNA for the CDR3: TGTGCCAGCAGGAAAGGGGTCACCGGGGAGCTGTTTTTT. V gene TRBV6-5 combines with J gene TRBJ2-2; weak D call: TRBD1 (5 bases). This CDR3 is 13 amino acids long. Per germline, CDR1 MNHEY and CDR2 SVGAGI. The germline V and J ends were trimmed by 6 bases and 4 bases, with 9 bases remaining between them.

This clonotype was detected ten times or more. This chain links TRBV28 with TRBJ1-2; TRBD1 matches 8 bases. V lost 9 bases and J lost 5; bases outside the gene matches: 5. This CDR3 is 12 amino acids long. Germline V gene sequence: CDR1 MDHEN, CDR2 SYDVKM. The CDR3 sequence: CASADRVYGYTF. The CDR3 DNA is TGTGCCAGTGCGGACAGGGTATATGGCTACACCTTC.

This clonotype was recorded a few times. The V and J genes are TRBV6-2 or TRBV6-3 and TRBJ2-1; the D call may be TRBD1 or TRBD2 (6 bases each). Germline-derived CDR1 and CDR2 are MNHEY and SVGEGT. This CDR3 comprises 16 residues. The germline V and J ends were trimmed by 2 bases and 4 bases, with 15 bases remaining between them. The CDR3 DNA reads TGTGCCAGCAGTTACGTGCGAGGGGGGCCGTACAATGAGCAGTTCTTC. The encoded protein is CASSYVRGGPYNEQFF.

This clonotype has a handful of counts. The chain combines TRBV2 with TRBJ1-6; tentatively, D is TRBD1 (5 bases). This CDR3 contains 18 residues. The V end was cut by 3 bases, the J end by 6 bases, with 21 bases between. Germline-derived CDR1 and CDR2 are SNHLY and FYNNEI. This chain's CDR3 is CASSDRGLYGAGNSPLHF. The CDR3 nucleotides read TGTGCCAGCAGTGATCGCGGCCTCTACGGGGCCGGTAATTCACCCCTCCACTTT.

The V call is TRBV5-1, the J call TRBJ2-3, with D maybe TRBD1 (6 bases). The CDR3 covers 16 residues. Looked up from germline, CDR1 is SGHRS and CDR2 is YFSETQ. V lost 0 bases to trimming and J lost 4 bases, with 15 bases between them. CDR3 region: CASSLVVGGGADTQYF. The CDR3 DNA follows: TGCGCCAGCAGCTTGGTTGTAGGGGGTGGCGCAGATACGCAGTATTTT.

This clonotype was seen a few times. The chain links TRBV10-3 to TRBJ2-2, with D possibly matching TRBD2 (5 bases). Germline V lookup: CDR1 ENHRY, CDR2 SYGVKD. V shed 1 base and J shed 5 bases, with 11 bases lying between them. This CDR3 region has 15 residues. The CDR3 coding sequence is TGTGCCATCAGTGAGTTCTCTACGGGGACCGGGGAGCTGTTTTTT. Its translation: CAISEFSTGTGELFF.

This clonotype was detected only a few times. The V and J genes are TRBV20-1 and TRBJ2-3, with a tentative D call TRBD2 (6 bases). The germline gives CDR1 DFQATT, CDR2 SNEGSKA (reference sequence). The CDR3 contains 14 residues. The V end was cut by 3 bases, the J end by 6 bases, with 16 bases between. CDR3: CSARSQRGRDTQYF. Written as DNA, the CDR3 is TGCAGTGCTAGGAGTCAACGGGGGAGGGATACGCAGTATTTT.